What follows is one T cell receptor (beta chain) and its context. It lacks a known antigen. Per-nucleotide qualities are absent, and no much larger clonotype sits a single base away. These data belong to a study of shared clonotypes between healthy human individuals (dated by TCRdb to the early 2020s). For context, the study as a whole: The cohort comprised two women and three men aged 18 to 49 years. Between about 0.85 and 8.9 billion PBMCs per donor were obtained by leukapheresis. For each donor, CD4 naive and CD4 memory were each given three plates, CD8 naive was given two plates, and CD8 memory was given one plate. To increase sequencing depth and limit assay-specific biases, different laboratories used diverse techniques to prepare libraries and sequence TCR repertoires. The study deeply sequenced blood TCR repertoires of about 5 healthy adults to estimate repertoire size and the extent of clonotype sharing between individuals. Study-level results and caveats: Sampling was limited to blood, and TCR repertoires in tissue likely differ from TCR repertoires in blood. Rarefaction of sorted-subset datasets indicated incomplete sequencing despite the large sequencing depth. Naive subsets generally had larger estimated clonotype richness than memory subsets did. Sharing across several donors was observed for roughly 5.4% of naive CD4, less than 4% of naive CD8, 2.3% of memory CD4, and about 0.4% of memory CD8 clonotypes. Pairwise subsampling led to the expectation that sequencing depth would affect the degree of clonotype sharing among donors. Clonotypes shared by all four sorted-subset donors showed higher generation probabilities than non-shared clonotypes. The genetic and exposure-history diversity represented was limited by the small number of donors.

Healthy HIV-negative adults with no recently reported acute infections or vaccinations were included as donors. All donors were Caucasian adults living in Nashville, Tennessee, USA. CD4+ T cells were enriched by magnetic negative selection; naive cells were then positively selected on CD45RA, and the negative fraction formed the memory subset. Blood was collected by leukapheresis, and PBMCs were isolated by Ficoll-Histopaque density gradient centrifugation and then cryopreserved in liquid nitrogen vapor phase. Analytical flow cytometry was used to check the purity and quantity of every magnetically sorted T cell population. From each sorted fraction, genomic DNA was isolated and quantified by UV absorbance on a Nanodrop 2000c. Relative to germline, V is missing 4 bases and J is missing 1 base, with 0 bases of the junction outside any gene match. The germline V gene encodes CDR1 SGHAT and CDR2 FQNNGV. The CDR3 holds 15 amino acids from the cysteine to the phenylalanine. CDR3 DNA is the only sequence kept; it has 45 bases, read in frame from the first base.

Using the deep immunoSEQ assay, TCR CDR3 regions were amplified from genomic DNA by multiplex PCR. Extracted genomic DNA from each cell subset was distributed evenly across all wells of several immunoSEQ 96-well plates, and each plate was treated as a replicate. Each replicate PCR for sorted subsets received approximately 200 ng genomic DNA, equal to tens of thousands of T cell genomes. Purified libraries were quantified with a Qubit 3.0 fluorometer, sized on a Bioanalyzer 2100, and re-quantified with the KAPA Library Quantification kit. A separate single-read 150-cycle Illumina NextSeq 550 flow cell was used to sequence each immunoSEQ 96-well plate. The paper's data handling went like this. The immunoSEQ output contained only junctional sequences without quality scores, so filtering could not match that applied to full-length reads. Sequences were annotated with PyIR, a Python wrapper for IgBLAST v1.9, using IMGT germline references to assign V/J genes and CDR3. Any read was removed if the V/J assignment was weak (E-value above 1e-6), the CDR3 was missing, or the read contained stop codons, out-of-frame junctions, or ambiguous translated residues. V3J clonotypes were defined as sequences sharing the same inferred V gene, J gene, and CDR3 amino acid sequence. To compute the percentage overlap between repertoires, the number of shared unique clonotypes was divided by the size of the smaller repertoire. Three approaches were used to assess repertoire richness: RTK rarefaction, the Chao1 estimator, and Recon v2.1 estimates of unobserved clonotypes. Generation probabilities were computed with OLGA for all TCRbeta clonotypes obtained by the gDNA method from four donors. TCRdb took this table from immuneACCESS and kept in-frame rearrangements with V and J called. Such tables lack part of the clones; where checked against another copy, unresolved V genes explain under half of the gap, and the rest is unexplained. V and J calls and clone size are copied from that table; D and trimming were computed from the DNA. The sample contains 950,000 to 1,100,000 clones, about 75% of them found a single time. Together, the top ten hold approximately 1.5% of the sample.

The sequence came from a young man in good health. The chain couples TRBV11-2 to TRBJ2-1, and TRBD2 matches 11 of the central bases. Material for sequencing was memory CD4+ T cells sorted from blood. This specimen's cell subset or site label, interpreted: CD45RA-negative fraction. The CDR3 corresponds to CASSWTSGSYNEQFF. The DNA reads TGTGCCAGCAGCTGGACTAGCGGGTCCTACAATGAGCAGTTCTTC.